Here is one T cell receptor (beta chain) with its context. As yet, its antigen is unknown. These data come from a study of cytomegalovirus exposure and HLA in healthy donors. The wider study: Most donors, about 82% of around 400 genotyped, fell in the Caucasian-associated ancestry cluster. Whole-study results and caveats: As a later analysis revealed, the rate of TCR association differed by HLA locus, with DRB1 most and HLA-C fewest. Reports state that TCR beta sequences accurately predicted most subjects' HLA-A and HLA-B alleles.

Use of 60 Vbeta and 13 Jbeta primers characterized the PCR. Data came from immunoSEQ multiplex PCR; TCRdb stores just in-frame clones and leaves some out. Seen here are fewer than 150,000 clones, around 85% observed once, and the top ten hold under 7.5%. The CDR3 extends over 13 amino acids. CDR1 MNHEY and CDR2 SMNVEV come from the germline V gene (reference sequence). Trimming took off 4 bases at V and 6 bases at J, with 13 bases between the two ends. This receptor was taken from a woman aged 30 to 39 in good health and CMV-seropositive. J is TRBJ2-7 and V is TRBV27, with TRBD1 as a possible D gene (6 bases). Sequenced sample: PBMCs. CDR3 sequence reads: CASSSHRDGEQYF. In nucleotides, the CDR3 is TGTGCCAGCAGTTCCCACAGGGATGGCGAGCAGTACTTC.